This TCR beta chain was recorded in a study of blood T cell repertoires in COVID-19. Study information: PBMCs, B-cell-depleted T cells, or T cells provided the cDNA or gDNA that made up the material.

Assay used: immunoSEQ multiplex PCR; TCRdb lists only in-frame clones, some missing. In the table there are about 57,000 clones, 80% to 90% of which are singletons. Those who participated ranged in age from roughly 18 to 89 years and resided in 24 US areas. This clone was counted once. V was clipped by 3 bases and J by 5 bases, with 13 bases between them. The CDR3 has 13 amino acids. CDR1 and CDR2 (germline): SQVTM, ANQGSEA. Sequencing was carried out using PBMCs or T cells enriched from blood (not recorded which). The source of this sequence is a woman in her 40s with acute COVID-19. This chain links TRBV29-1 with TRBJ1-1, with no clear D. The CDR3 protein is CSVDEKTETEAFF. The CDR3 DNA follows: TGCAGCGTTGACGAAAAAACTGAGACTGAAGCTTTCTTT.